This T cell receptor beta chain comes out of a study of shared clonotypes between healthy human individuals (dated by TCRdb to 2018 to 2020). Concerning the study at large: The cohort comprised a couple of women and a few men aged 18 to 49 years. Libraries were prepared and TCR repertoires were sequenced by different laboratories using diverse techniques, in order to increase sequencing depth and limit assay-specific biases. Between about 0.8 and 9 billion PBMCs per donor were obtained by leukapheresis. To estimate repertoire size and how much clonotypes are shared between individuals, the study performed deep sequencing of blood TCR repertoires from a handful of healthy adults. For each donor, CD4 naive and CD4 memory were each given three plates, CD8 naive was given two plates, and CD8 memory was given one plate. The full study reports these points: Compared with non-shared clonotypes, the clonotypes found in all four sorted-subset donors had higher generation probabilities. Naive subsets generally had larger estimated clonotype richness than memory subsets did. Sharing across several donors was observed for roughly 5.4% of naive CD4, 3% to 3.5% of naive CD8, 2% to 2.5% of memory CD4, and about 0.38% of memory CD8 clonotypes. The small number of donors limited the genetic and exposure-history diversity represented. Based on pairwise subsampling, the degree of clonotype sharing among donors was expected to be affected by sequencing depth. Rarefaction of sorted-subset datasets indicated incomplete sequencing despite the large sequencing depth. Only blood was sampled, and tissue TCR repertoires likely differ from those in blood.

Using the deep immunoSEQ assay, TCR CDR3 regions were amplified from genomic DNA by multiplex PCR. Extracted genomic DNA from each cell subset was spread evenly across all wells of several immunoSEQ 96-well plates, with each plate serving as a replicate. For sorted subsets, roughly 200 ng of genomic DNA, equivalent to some 33,000 T cell genomes, went into each replicate PCR. Purified libraries were quantified with a Qubit 3.0 fluorometer, sized on a Bioanalyzer 2100, and re-quantified with the KAPA Library Quantification kit. Each immunoSEQ 96-well plate was sequenced on its own single-read 150-cycle Illumina NextSeq 550 flow cell. As for the original processing: Because the immunoSEQ output included only junctional sequences and no quality scores, the filtering could not be the same as the filtering used for full-length reads. To assign V/J genes and CDR3, sequences were annotated using PyIR, a Python wrapper for IgBLAST v1.9, with IMGT germline references. Any read was removed if the V/J assignment was weak (E-value above 1e-6), the CDR3 was missing, or the read contained stop codons, out-of-frame junctions, or ambiguous translated residues. A V3J clonotype was defined by an identical inferred V gene, J gene, and CDR3 amino acid sequence. Percentage overlap between repertoires was computed as shared unique clonotypes divided by the size of the smaller repertoire. RTK rarefaction, the Chao1 estimator, and Recon v2.1 estimates of unobserved clonotypes were used to assess repertoire richness. OLGA was used to compute generation probabilities for all TCRbeta clonotypes that the gDNA method yielded from a handful of donors. In its TCRdb copy, this immuneACCESS table keeps in-frame sequences only and misses some clones. Where compared with another copy, unresolved V genes explain less than half of these, and the others have no known cause. For V, J and clone size, that table is used; D and trimming come from the DNA. Across this sample there are some 1.4 million clones, with approximately 96% seen only once. The ten largest clones add up to 0.95% to 1.5% of the sample.

Donors were healthy HIV-negative adults with no recently reported acute infections or vaccinations. Every donor was a Caucasian adult residing in Nashville, Tennessee, USA. Magnetic negative selection was used to enrich CD4+ T cells, after which naive cells were positively selected on CD45RA and the negative fraction became the memory subset. Blood was obtained by leukapheresis, after which PBMCs were separated by Ficoll-Histopaque density gradient centrifugation and cryopreserved in liquid nitrogen vapor phase. Purity and quantity of every magnetically sorted T cell population were checked by analytical flow cytometry. Each sorted fraction had its genomic DNA isolated and then quantified by UV absorbance on a Nanodrop 2000c. In the case of this clone: The target of this receptor is not known. No quality values exist for individual bases; no much larger clone is one base distant. The identical CDR3 is also encoded by other nucleotide sequences in the sample.

The TCR comes from a man in his thirties or forties in good health. Sequenced: naive CD4+ T cells sorted from blood. The cell subset or site label on this specimen signifies: CD45RA+ positively selected.

The encoded CDR3 is CASSLGGPGELFF. In nucleotides, the sequence is TGTGCCAGCAGCTTAGGGGGACCCGGGGAGCTGTTTTTT. In this chain, TRBV11-3 is recombined with TRBJ2-2, with the D gene possibly TRBD1 or TRBD2, each one fitting 5 bases. V was cut back by 1 base and J by 6 bases, leaving a gap of 6 bases between them. Looking up the germline V gene yields CDR1 SGHNT and CDR2 YENEEA. From cysteine to phenylalanine, the CDR3 is 13 amino acids long. Solely the CDR3 DNA is kept, with 39 bases framed from the first base.